This TCR beta chain was observed in a study of blood T cell repertoires in COVID-19. Authors' data handling: The assay estimated nucleated cells by amplifying reference gene primers. Some clones are missing from TCRdb's copy, which holds only in-frame ones; the method was immunoSEQ multiplex PCR. From that table come the V and J calls and clone size; the DNA was used to work out D and trimming. The table records 100,000 or so clones, approximately 90% of them present only once. The germline gives CDR1 WSHSY, CDR2 SAAADI. This CDR3 spans 15 amino acids. The V and J ends lost 0 bases and 5 bases, in that order; junction bases with no gene match: 5.

This clonotype originated in a man aged 50-59 years with acute or convalescent COVID-19. The chain joins TRBV10-2 to TRBJ2-3; TRBD1 agrees at 7 bases. Material for sequencing was peripheral blood. CDR3 protein: CASSESRGPGDTQYF. For the CDR3, the DNA is TGCGCCAGCAGTGAGTCGAGGGGGCCCGGAGATACGCAGTATTTT.